The 3 T cell receptor beta chains in this list originate from one sample, sequenced in a study of T-cell reconstitution after alpha-beta-depleted transplantation in children. Preparing the TCRbeta library involved the use of unique molecular identifiers. TCRdb itself ran the PCR reads through MiXCR, one entry per CDR3 protein. In the table there are approximately 640,000 distinct CDR3 sequences, around a sixth of which are singletons. The specimen comprised PBMCs from the stem cell graft donor, sampled from the stem cell graft. The source is a human donor who donated a stem cell graft to a child with acute myeloid leukemia.

This clonotype has at least ten counts. CDR3 in amino acids: CSVPTRYNEQFF. The CDR3 nucleotides are TGCAGCGTCCCGACACGCTACAATGAGCAGTTCTTC. This chain joins TRBV29-1 and TRBJ2-1; D is unresolved. CDR3 size: 12 residues. Germline values: CDR1 SQVTM, CDR2 ANQGSEA. The V gene lost 6 bases and the J gene lost 3 bases, with 9 bases spanning the gap.

Here the CDR3 DNA reads TGTGCCACCAGCAGTCAGGGACCCCTTCTCCCGAACACTGAAGCTTTCTTT. This translates into CATSSQGPLLPNTEAFF. The V and J genes are TRBV15 and TRBJ1-1; the D gene is possibly TRBD1 (5 bases). Germline CDR1 LNHNV, CDR2 YYDKDF (reference sequence). The CDR3 sequence is 17 residues long. V was shortened by 3 bases and J by 1 base, with 18 bases between the two germline ends.

This clonotype turned up a few times. The chain recombines TRBV7-9 with TRBJ1-1, with 10 bases that match TRBD1. CDR1 is SEHNR, CDR2 FQNEAQ, per germline (reference sequence). Trimming took 3 bases from V and 4 from J; bases not matched to a gene: 5. The length of the CDR3 is 15 residues. The CDR3 region has the DNA TGTGCCAGCAGCTTTCCGGGACAGGGGATCACTGAAGCTTTCTTT. Residues: CASSFPGQGITEAFF.